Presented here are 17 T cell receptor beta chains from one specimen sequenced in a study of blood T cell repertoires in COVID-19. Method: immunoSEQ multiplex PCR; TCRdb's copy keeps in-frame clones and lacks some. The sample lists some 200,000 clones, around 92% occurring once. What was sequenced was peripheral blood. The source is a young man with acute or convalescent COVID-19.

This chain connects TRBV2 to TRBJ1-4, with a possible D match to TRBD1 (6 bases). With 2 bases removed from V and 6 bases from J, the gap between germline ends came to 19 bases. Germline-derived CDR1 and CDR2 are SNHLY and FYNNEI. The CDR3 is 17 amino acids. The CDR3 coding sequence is TGTGCCAGCAGTGAATACCCCAGGGGACACATGGATGAAAAACTGTTTTTT. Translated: CASSEYPRGHMDEKLFF.

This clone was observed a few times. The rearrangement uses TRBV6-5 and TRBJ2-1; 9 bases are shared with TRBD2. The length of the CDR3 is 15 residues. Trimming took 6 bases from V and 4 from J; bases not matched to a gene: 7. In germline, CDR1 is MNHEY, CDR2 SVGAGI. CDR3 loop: CASSLTSGGYNEQFF. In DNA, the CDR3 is TGTGCCAGCAGCCTGACTAGCGGTGGTTACAATGAGCAGTTCTTC.

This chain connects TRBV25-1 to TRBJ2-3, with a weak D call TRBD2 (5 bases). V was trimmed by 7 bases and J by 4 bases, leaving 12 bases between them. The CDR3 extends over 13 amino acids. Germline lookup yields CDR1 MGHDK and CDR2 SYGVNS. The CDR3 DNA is TGTGCCAGCACCAGAAGGGAGTCAGATACGCAGTATTTT. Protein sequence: CASTRRESDTQYF.

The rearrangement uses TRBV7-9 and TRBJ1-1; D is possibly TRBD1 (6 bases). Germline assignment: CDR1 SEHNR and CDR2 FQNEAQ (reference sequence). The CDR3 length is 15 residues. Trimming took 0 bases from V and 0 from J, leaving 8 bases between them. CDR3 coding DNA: TGTGCCAGCAGCTTAGCTGCAGGGGTGAACACTGAAGCTTTCTTT. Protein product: CASSLAAGVNTEAFF.

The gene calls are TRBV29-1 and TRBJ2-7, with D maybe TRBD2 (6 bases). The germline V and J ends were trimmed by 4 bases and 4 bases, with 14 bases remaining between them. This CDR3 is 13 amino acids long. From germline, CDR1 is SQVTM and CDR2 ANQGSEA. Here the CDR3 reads CSVVGWGEYEQYF. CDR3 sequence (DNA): TGCAGCGTTGTGGGCTGGGGGGAGTACGAGCAGTACTTC.

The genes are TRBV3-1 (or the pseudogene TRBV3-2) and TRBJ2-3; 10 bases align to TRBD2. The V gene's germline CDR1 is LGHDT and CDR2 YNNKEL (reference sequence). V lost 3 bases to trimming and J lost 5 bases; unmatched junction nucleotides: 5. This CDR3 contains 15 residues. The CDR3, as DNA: TGTGCCAGCAGCCACGGACTAGCGGCGGGAGATACGCAGTATTTT. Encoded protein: CASSHGLAAGDTQYF.

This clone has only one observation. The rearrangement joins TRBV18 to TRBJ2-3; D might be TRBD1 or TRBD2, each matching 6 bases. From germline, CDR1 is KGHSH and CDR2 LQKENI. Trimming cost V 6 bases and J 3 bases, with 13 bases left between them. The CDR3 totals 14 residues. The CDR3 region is CASSPGAGTDTQYF. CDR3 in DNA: TGTGCCAGCTCCCCAGGGGCGGGAACAGATACGCAGTATTTT.

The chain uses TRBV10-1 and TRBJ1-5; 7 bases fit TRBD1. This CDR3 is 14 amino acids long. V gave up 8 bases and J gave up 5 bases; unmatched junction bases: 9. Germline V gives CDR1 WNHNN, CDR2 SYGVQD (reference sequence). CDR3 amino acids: CASVDRVMYQPQHF. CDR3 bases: TGCGCCAGCGTAGACAGGGTGATGTATCAGCCCCAGCATTTT.

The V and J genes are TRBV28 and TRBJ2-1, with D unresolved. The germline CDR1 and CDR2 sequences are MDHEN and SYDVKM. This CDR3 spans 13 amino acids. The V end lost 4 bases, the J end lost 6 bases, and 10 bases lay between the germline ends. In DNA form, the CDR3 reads TGTGCCAGCAGTTCGATTTTCGGCAATGAGCAGTTCTTC. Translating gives CASSSIFGNEQFF.

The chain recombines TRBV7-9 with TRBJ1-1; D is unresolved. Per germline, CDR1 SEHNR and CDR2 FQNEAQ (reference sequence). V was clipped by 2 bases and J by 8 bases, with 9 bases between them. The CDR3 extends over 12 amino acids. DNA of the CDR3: TGTGCCAGCAGCTTATCCGGGTTCGAAGCTTTCTTT. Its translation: CASSLSGFEAFF.

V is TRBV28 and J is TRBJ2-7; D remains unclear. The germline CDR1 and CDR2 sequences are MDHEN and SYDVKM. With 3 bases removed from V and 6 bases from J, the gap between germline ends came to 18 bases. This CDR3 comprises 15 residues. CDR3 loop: CASSLPDFIGLEQYF. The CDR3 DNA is TGTGCCAGCAGTTTGCCCGACTTTATTGGTCTCGAGCAGTACTTC.

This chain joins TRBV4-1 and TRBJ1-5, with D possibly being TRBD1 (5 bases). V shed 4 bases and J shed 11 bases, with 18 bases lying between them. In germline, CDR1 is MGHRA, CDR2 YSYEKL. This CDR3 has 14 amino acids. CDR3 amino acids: CASSPGGGGTAQHF. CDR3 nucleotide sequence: TGCGCCAGCAGCCCGGGCGGGGGGGGGACTGCCCAGCATTTT.

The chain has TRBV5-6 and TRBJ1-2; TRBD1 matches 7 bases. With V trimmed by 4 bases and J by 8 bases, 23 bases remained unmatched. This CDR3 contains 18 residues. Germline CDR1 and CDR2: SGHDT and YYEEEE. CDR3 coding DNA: TGTGCCAGCAGCCGTACCCGAAGACGACAGGGCGCCATCGGGGGCTACACCTTC. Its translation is CASSRTRRRQGAIGGYTF.

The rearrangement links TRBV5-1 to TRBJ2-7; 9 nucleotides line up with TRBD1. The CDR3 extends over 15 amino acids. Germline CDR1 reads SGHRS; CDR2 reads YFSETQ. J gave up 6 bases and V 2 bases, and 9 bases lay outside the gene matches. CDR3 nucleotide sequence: TGCGCCAGCAGCTTAGGACAGGGGACCCCGGGCGAGCAGTACTTC. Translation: CASSLGQGTPGEQYF.

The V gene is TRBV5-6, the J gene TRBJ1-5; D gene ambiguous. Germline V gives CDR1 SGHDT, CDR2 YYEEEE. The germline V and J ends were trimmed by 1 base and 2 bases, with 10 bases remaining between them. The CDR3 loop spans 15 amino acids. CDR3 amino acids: CASSLYGEGNQPQHF. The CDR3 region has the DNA TGTGCCAGCAGCTTGTACGGGGAGGGCAATCAGCCCCAGCATTTT.

The CDR3 loop reads CASSQRVRGRSYEQYF. The DNA of the CDR3 is TGTGCCAGCAGCCAACGTGTACGCGGGAGAAGCTACGAGCAGTACTTC. The chain recombines TRBV14 with TRBJ2-7; TRBD2 agrees at 7 bases. J lost 3 bases, V lost 2 bases, and 10 bases had no gene match. The CDR3 length is 16 residues. Germline V gives CDR1 SGHDN, CDR2 FVKESK.

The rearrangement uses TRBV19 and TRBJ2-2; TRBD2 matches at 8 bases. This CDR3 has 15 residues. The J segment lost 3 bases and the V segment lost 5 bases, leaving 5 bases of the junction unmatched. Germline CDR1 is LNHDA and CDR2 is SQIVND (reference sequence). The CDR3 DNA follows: TGTGCCAGTAGTCTCGCGGGAGGCCACACCGGGGAGCTGTTTTTT. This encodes CASSLAGGHTGELFF.